The 27 T cell receptor beta chains listed next were all sequenced from one sample in a study of cytomegalovirus exposure and HLA in healthy donors. 60 Vbeta and 13 Jbeta primers were used in PCR. Profiled with immunoSEQ multiplex PCR; TCRdb holds only in-frame clones, not every one. The data show 150,000 or so clones, with roughly 71% seen just once and approximately 1.4% held by the top ten. The sequencing sample was made of PBMCs. The receptors were sampled from a girl aged 10-17 years in good health and CMV-seronegative.

The chain employs TRBV11-2 and TRBJ2-7; possible D gene TRBD1, 6 bases. The CDR3 loop spans 14 amino acids. Per the germline V gene, CDR1 is SGHAT and CDR2 is FQNNGV. The V end was cut by 0 bases, the J end by 5 bases, with 11 bases between. Here the CDR3 reads CASSLDRPGDEQYF. As DNA, the CDR3 is TGTGCCAGCAGCTTAGATCGGCCAGGGGACGAGCAGTACTTC.

J is TRBJ1-5 and V is TRBV19; D is possibly TRBD1 (6 bases). In germline, CDR1 is LNHDA, CDR2 SQIVND (reference sequence). The CDR3 is 15 residues long. The V end was cut by 4 bases, the J end by 6 bases, with 16 bases between. The CDR3 reads CASSTQGGAGQPQHF. In DNA form, the CDR3 reads TGTGCCAGTAGTACCCAAGGGGGGGCGGGTCAGCCCCAGCATTTT.

The table lists this clone with a count of one. V is TRBV6-5 and J is TRBJ1-2; a possible D gene is TRBD1 (5 bases). Germline CDR1 and CDR2: MNHEY and SVGAGI. CDR3 length: 12 residues. Trimming removed 6 bases at V and 8 bases at J, with 13 bases between. In nucleotides, the CDR3 is TGTGCCAGCAGCACCAGGGTTAGCGGCTACACCTTC. Protein product: CASSTRVSGYTF.

Only a few counts were recorded for this clone. V and J are TRBV14 and TRBJ2-2, with D unclear. The germline gives CDR1 SGHDN, CDR2 FVKESK. V shed 1 base and J shed 8 bases, with 8 bases lying between them. The CDR3 is 13 amino acids. The CDR3 region has the DNA TGTGCCAGCAGCCAAGCTTTTGCGGGGGAGCTGTTTTTT. This gives the protein CASSQAFAGELFF.

This sequence joins TRBV4-1 and TRBJ1-1; D ambiguous. V lost 1 base, J lost 11 bases, and 11 bases lay in between. CDR3 length: 12 amino acids. The germline V gene has CDR1 MGHRA and CDR2 YSYEKL. CDR3 DNA: TGCGCCAGCAGCCAAGTAACGGGTTCGGCTTTCTTT. It yields the protein CASSQVTGSAFF.

This clone was counted a few times. CDR3: CASTPPGGQETQYF. CDR3 DNA: TGTGCCAGCACCCCGCCCGGGGGCCAAGAGACCCAGTACTTC. V is TRBV9 and J is TRBJ2-5, with D perhaps TRBD2 (6 bases). CDR1 is SGDLS, CDR2 YYNGEE, per germline. Trimming removed 6 bases at V and 1 base at J, with 13 bases between. This CDR3 is built from 14 residues.

In this sample, this clone turned up a few times. The chain has TRBV27 and TRBJ2-1; D is unclear. Per the germline V gene, CDR1 is MNHEY and CDR2 is SMNVEV (reference sequence). Trimming took 8 bases from V and 5 from J, leaving 19 bases between them. This CDR3 comprises 15 residues. The CDR3 DNA sequence: TGTGCCAGCGCACAAATACACACCCTGGACAATGAGCAGTTCTTC. This translates into CASAQIHTLDNEQFF.

The chain has TRBV7-2 and TRBJ1-2, with unresolved D. V lost 5 bases and J 4 bases, leaving 17 bases between the germline ends. CDR1 SGHTA and CDR2 FQGNSA come from the germline V gene. This CDR3 is 15 amino acids long. CDR3 protein: CASSPSVAEIYGYTF. In DNA form, the CDR3 reads TGTGCCAGCAGCCCCTCAGTAGCAGAGATCTATGGCTACACCTTC.

V usage is TRBV10-1 and J usage is TRBJ1-5; D gene ambiguous. Germline V lookup: CDR1 WNHNN, CDR2 SYGVQD (reference sequence). V was trimmed by 10 bases and J by 8 bases, leaving 9 bases between them. This CDR3 is built from 10 residues. As DNA, the CDR3 is TGCGCCATCACGGAGAAGCCCCAGCATTTT. Residues: CAITEKPQHF.

The J gene is TRBJ1-4, the V gene TRBV18, with D hard to call. With 6 bases removed from V and 8 bases from J, the gap between germline ends came to 7 bases. CDR1 KGHSH and CDR2 LQKENI come from the germline V gene. The CDR3 is 11 amino acids. DNA for the CDR3: TGTGCCAGCTCCCTCGGGGAAAAACTGTTTTTT. Protein product: CASSLGEKLFF.

This chain uses TRBV13 with TRBJ1-1, with a tentative D call TRBD1 (6 bases). This CDR3 comprises 15 residues. Trimming removed 4 bases from V and 4 bases from J, with 16 bases in between. CDR1 is PRHDT and CDR2 is FYEKMQ in the germline V gene (reference sequence). DNA of the CDR3: TGTGCCAGCAGCTACCCCCCGGCAGGGGCCACTGAAGCTTTCTTT. It translates to CASSYPPAGATEAFF. Full variable domain (outside the CDR3, taken from reference TRBV13 and TRBJ1-1): AAGVIQSPRHLIKEKRETATLKCYPIPRHDTVYWYQQGPGQDPQFLISFYEKMQSDKGSIPDRFSAQQFSDYHSELNMSSLELGDSALYFCASSYPPAGATEAFFGQGTRLTVV.

The chain uses TRBV2 and TRBJ2-5; 7 bases align to TRBD2. CDR3 length equals 13 residues. From germline, CDR1 is SNHLY and CDR2 FYNNEI. V lost 3 bases and J lost 5; bases outside the gene matches: 3. The CDR3 nucleotides read TGTGCCAGCAGTGAGACTAGCTATGAGACCCAGTACTTC. The encoded protein is CASSETSYETQYF. Using reference TRBV2 and TRBJ2-5 for the parts outside the CDR3, the full variable domain is EPEVTQTPSHQVTQMGQEVILRCVPISNHLYFYWYRQILGQKVEFLVSFYNNEISEKSEIFDDQFSVERPDGSNFTLKIRSTKLEDSAMYFCASSETSYETQYFGPGTRLLVL.

This clone has only a few counts. This chain links TRBV19 with TRBJ1-5; the D gene is possibly TRBD1 (6 bases). Germline loops: CDR1 LNHDA, CDR2 SQIVND (reference sequence). The CDR3 is made up of 15 amino acids. Trimming took 3 bases from V and 6 from J, leaving 15 bases between them. Here the CDR3 reads CASSMVQGYSQPQHF. The CDR3 region has the DNA TGTGCCAGTAGTATGGTACAGGGTTATAGTCAGCCCCAGCATTTT.

The gene calls are TRBV7-2 and TRBJ1-1, with D uncertain. Germline assignment: CDR1 SGHTA and CDR2 FQGNSA. V shed 4 bases and J shed 8 bases, with 14 bases lying between them. There are 13 residues in the CDR3. The CDR3 protein is CASSSITPREAFF. DNA for the CDR3: TGTGCCAGCAGCTCAATCACCCCTCGGGAAGCTTTCTTT. The variable domain in full, completed from reference TRBV7-2 and TRBJ1-1, reads GAGVSQSPSNKVTEKGKDVELRCDPISGHTALYWYRQSLGQGLEFLIYFQGNSAPDKSGLPSDRFSAERTGGSVSTLTIQRTQQEDSAVYLCASSSITPREAFFGQGTRLTVV.

The V gene is TRBV7-2, the J gene TRBJ2-3; D is ambiguous. The length of the CDR3 is 17 residues. V lost 0 bases and J lost 0, with 13 bases in between. From germline, CDR1 is SGHTA and CDR2 FQGNSA. CDR3: CASSLAGGATSTDTQYF. CDR3 nucleotide sequence: TGTGCCAGCAGCTTAGCAGGCGGAGCCACTAGCACAGATACGCAGTATTTT.

The chain has TRBV4-1 and TRBJ1-4; D is unclear. Per germline, CDR1 MGHRA and CDR2 YSYEKL. V was pared by 0 bases and J by 0 bases, with 11 bases between. The CDR3 spans 17 residues. The CDR3 region is CASSQEGSPTTNEKLFF. CDR3 DNA: TGCGCCAGCAGCCAAGAGGGCTCCCCAACAACTAATGAAAAACTGTTTTTT.

The gene calls are TRBV6-1 and TRBJ1-1; D gene unclear. Trimming removed 3 bases from V and 3 bases from J, with 17 bases in between. Germline V gene data show CDR1 as MNHNS and CDR2 as SASEGT. This CDR3 comprises 16 residues. The CDR3 bases are TGTGCCAGCAGTGAGGTACTGTTAGGGAGGGACACTGAAGCTTTCTTT. Encoded protein: CASSEVLLGRDTEAFF.

This clone came up once. The rearrangement uses TRBV25-1 and TRBJ2-2; TRBD1 is a possible D gene (6 bases). Deletions cut 7 bases from V and 1 base from J, with 10 bases between. The CDR3 spans 14 residues. CDR1 and CDR2 from the germline V gene are MGHDK and SYGVNS. CDR3 residues: CASTPGQNTGELFF. CDR3 in DNA: TGTGCCAGCACCCCGGGACAGAACACCGGGGAGCTGTTTTTT.

This clone was observed a handful of times. The gene calls are TRBV19 and TRBJ2-2; D may be TRBD1 (6 bases). Germline CDR1 LNHDA, CDR2 SQIVND (reference sequence). Trimming left V 8 bases short and J 3 bases short, with 16 bases between. CDR3 length equals 15 residues. The CDR3 is CASCDWDTYTGELFF. The CDR3 DNA sequence: TGTGCCAGTTGTGATTGGGACACCTACACCGGGGAGCTGTTTTTT. Full variable domain (outside the CDR3, taken from reference TRBV19 and TRBJ2-2): DGGITQSPKYLFRKEGQNVTLSCEQNLNHDAMYWYRQDPGQGLRLIYYSQIVNDFQKGDIAEGYSVSREKKESFPLTVTSAQKNPTAFYLCASCDWDTYTGELFFGEGSRLTVL.

The chain employs TRBV9 and TRBJ2-3; a possible D gene is TRBD2 (5 bases). V was pared by 0 bases and J by 0 bases, with 8 bases between. Germline V gives CDR1 SGDLS, CDR2 YYNGEE. The CDR3 loop spans 15 amino acids. The CDR3 loop reads CASSVVSGSTDTQYF. The DNA of the CDR3 is TGTGCCAGCAGCGTAGTAAGCGGTAGCACAGATACGCAGTATTTT. The full variable domain, its missing parts supplied by reference TRBV9 and TRBJ2-3, is DSGVTQTPKHLITATGQRVTLRCSPRSGDLSVYWYQQSLDQGLQFLIQYYNGEERAKGNILERFSAQQFPDLHSELNLSSLELGDSALYFCASSVVSGSTDTQYFGPGTRLTVL.

The gene calls are TRBV5-1 and TRBJ1-1; no clear D gene. V lost 0 bases to trimming and J lost 1 base, with 7 bases between them. The CDR3 covers 14 residues. CDR1 is SGHRS and CDR2 is YFSETQ in the germline V gene. The CDR3 DNA follows: TGCGCCAGCAGCTTGGCCGTTCCGAACACTGAAGCTTTCTTT. This translates into CASSLAVPNTEAFF.

The chain employs TRBV15 and TRBJ1-4; D is unresolved. The ends were cut back, 0 bases at V and 0 bases at J, with 8 bases in the middle. The CDR3 is made up of 16 amino acids. Germline V gene sequence: CDR1 LNHNV, CDR2 YYDKDF (reference sequence). Here the CDR3 DNA reads TGTGCCACCAGCAGAGATCGAGGAGCAACTAATGAAAAACTGTTTTTT. It codes for CATSRDRGATNEKLFF.

This clone was seen once. The V and J genes are TRBV5-4 and TRBJ2-7; the match to TRBD2 covers 10 bases. The V gene's germline CDR1 is SGHNT and CDR2 YYREEE (reference sequence). This CDR3 has 15 residues. After removal of 1 base from V and 4 bases from J, the junction contained 5 bases not matched to a gene. CDR3 nucleotide sequence: TGTGCCAGCAGCTTGATGAGCGGGGGGGGGTACGAGCAGTACTTC. As protein: CASSLMSGGGYEQYF. Combining the CDR3 with reference TRBV5-4 and TRBJ2-7 gives the whole variable domain ETGVTQSPTHLIKTRGQQVTLRCSSQSGHNTVSWYQQALGQGPQFIFQYYREEENGRGNFPPRFSGLQFPNYSSELNVNALELDDSALYLCASSLMSGGGYEQYFGPGTRLTVT.

This clone occurred a few times. This chain uses TRBV19 with TRBJ1-1; D uncertain. Trimming took 6 bases from V and 0 from J, leaving 14 bases between them. CDR1 and CDR2 from the germline V gene are LNHDA and SQIVND (reference sequence). The CDR3 covers 15 residues. DNA of the CDR3: TGTGCCAGTAGAAGTGCCGAAACTATGAACACTGAAGCTTTCTTT. Its translation: CASRSAETMNTEAFF.

The V and J genes are TRBV2 and TRBJ2-1, with 13 bases identical to TRBD2. Germline V CDR1 and CDR2: SNHLY, FYNNEI. Trimming cost V 5 bases and J 6 bases; bases outside gene matches: 4. The CDR3 sequence is 15 residues long. CDR3 nucleotide sequence: TGTGCCAGCAGTCTACTAGCGGGGGGGCTCAATGAGCAGTTCTTC. Its translation is CASSLLAGGLNEQFF. Together with reference TRBV2 and TRBJ2-1, the CDR3 gives the full variable domain: EPEVTQTPSHQVTQMGQEVILRCVPISNHLYFYWYRQILGQKVEFLVSFYNNEISEKSEIFDDQFSVERPDGSNFTLKIRSTKLEDSAMYFCASSLLAGGLNEQFFGPGTRLTVL.

The rearrangement links TRBV5-1 to TRBJ2-5; 7 bases are shared with TRBD2. The CDR3 is made up of 16 amino acids. Germline CDR1 reads SGHRS; CDR2 reads YFSETQ. The V segment lost 0 bases and the J segment 5 bases; nucleotides outside the gene matches: 10. As DNA, the CDR3 is TGCGCCAGCAGCTTGGCCGGCGGCTTCGGGGGGGAGACCCAGTACTTC. Its translation is CASSLAGGFGGETQYF.

This chain joins TRBV19 and TRBJ1-2; TRBD1 agrees at 9 bases. Losses at the gene ends were 6 bases for V and 7 bases for J; bases not matched to a gene: 9. Germline V gene sequence: CDR1 LNHDA, CDR2 SQIVND (reference sequence). The CDR3 spans 14 residues. The CDR3, as DNA: TGTGCCAGTAGCAACGGACAGGGGAAAGGTGGCTACACCTTC. This codes for CASSNGQGKGGYTF.